The clone carrying this T cell receptor (beta chain) showed up just once. The data were taken from a study of shared clonotypes between healthy human individuals. Sorted-subset replicate PCRs used 200 to 250 ng DNA, some 33,000 T cell genomes. Measured with immunoSEQ multiplex PCR; TCRdb has only the in-frame clones, and not every one. Of around 1.6 million clones listed, nearly 99% are singletons. Sequencing used naive CD4+ T cells sorted from blood. The subset: CD45RA+ positively selected. The sequence derives from a man aged 30-40 years in good health.

The chain's CDR3 is CASSPQLAGASGELFF. CDR3 sequence (DNA): TGTGCCAGCTCACCACAGCTAGCGGGAGCTTCCGGGGAGCTGTTTTTT. V usage is TRBV18 and J usage is TRBJ2-2, with TRBD2 matching 10 bases. The CDR3 spans 16 residues. CDR1 is KGHSH, CDR2 LQKENI, per germline. J gave up 6 bases and V 1 base, and 5 bases lay outside the gene matches. Full variable domain (remainder filled in from reference TRBV18 and TRBJ2-2): NAGVMQNPRHLVRRRGQEARLRCSPMKGHSHVYWYRQLPEEGLKFMVYLQKENIIDESGMPKERFSAEFPKEGPSILRIQQVVRGDSAAYFCASSPQLAGASGELFFGEGSRLTVL.